The source of this TCR beta chain is a study of T cell repertoires in cytomegalovirus infection. Background on the study: It was recently identified HLA-C-restricted and well-studied HLA-B-restricted CMV epitopes that the study used.

CDR3 length equals 16 residues. The J segment lost 4 bases and the V segment lost 9 bases, leaving 14 bases of the junction unmatched. The germline CDR1 and CDR2 sequences are SGHKS and YYEKEE (reference sequence). Regarding the study as a whole: Identification of carriers of CMV plus the relevant HLA was achieved through cumulative public TCR beta family frequency.

As concerns this clonotype: Its antigen is not known.

TCRdb recomputed calls from the reads with MiXCR, one row per CDR3 protein. The sample holds around 750,000 distinct CDR3 sequences; less than 35% are singletons and the top ten take around 12%. This TCR was recovered from a human donor in good health (CMV status not recorded). Some clones in this sample may be carry-over from other donors' samples. This rearrangement joins TRBV5-5 to TRBJ2-1, with 9 bases aligning to TRBD1. This material consisted of cultured CD8+ T cells from PBMCs, taken from culture after CMV antigen stimulation. CDR3 nucleotides: TGTGCCACCAGAAGAAGAGAGGGACAGGGATACAATGAGCAGTTCTTC. Protein: CATRRREGQGYNEQFF.